A selection of T cell receptor beta chains follows, all from one sample in a study of T-cell reconstitution after alpha-beta-depleted transplantation in children. TCRdb used MiXCR to reprocess the PCR reads, holding one entry per CDR3 protein. The sample has about 540,000 distinct CDR3 sequences; around 17% are singletons. The specimen comprised PBMCs from the stem cell graft donor, sampled from the stem cell graft. The source is a human donor who donated a stem cell graft to a child with acute lymphoblastic leukemia. CDR3s include the opening cysteine and the closing phenylalanine or tryptophan. A D gene is named only where the DNA matches it firmly. Some rows mark clone size as missing; the rest say once, few, many or name a class of expanded clone.

v_gene	d_gene	abundance	j_gene	CDR3aa	CDR3nt
TRBV25-1	TRBD2	NA	TRBJ2-6	CASSEGLVGSGANVLTF	TGTGCCAGCAGTGAGGGACTAGTTGGCTCTGGGGCCAACGTCCTGACTTTC
TRBV12-3/TRBV12-4	TRBD2	NA	TRBJ2-1	CASSEGLAGGSNEQFF	TGTGCCAGCAGTGAGGGACTAGCGGGAGGTTCCAATGAGCAGTTCTTC
TRBV5-1	NA	NA	TRBJ2-1	CASSTFDRINNEQFF	TGCGCCAGCAGCACCTTTGACAGGATCAACAATGAGCAGTTCTTC
TRBV7-2	TRBD1	few	TRBJ2-1	CASSLVMGQEFFYNEQFF	TGTGCCAGCAGCTTAGTCATGGGACAGGAGTTCTTCTACAATGAGCAGTTCTTC
TRBV10-3	NA	NA	TRBJ2-5	CAISEAGLETQYF	TGTGCCATCAGTGAAGCTGGGCTGGAGACCCAGTACTTC
TRBV13	NA	few	TRBJ1-2	CASSTDSPLPNYGYTF	TGTGCCAGCAGCACGGACAGCCCCCTACCTAACTATGGCTACACCTTC
TRBV20-1	TRBD2	NA	TRBJ2-7	CSARPLANPYEQYF	TGCAGTGCTAGGCCACTAGCGAATCCCTACGAGCAGTACTTC
TRBV7-9	TRBD1	NA	TRBJ2-5	CASSSRGHQETQYF	TGTGCCAGCAGCTCCAGGGGGCACCAAGAGACCCAGTACTTC
TRBV20-1	NA	NA	TRBJ2-3	CSAKISTDTQYF	TGCAGTGCCAAGATATCGACAGATACGCAGTATTTT
TRBV19	NA	NA	TRBJ2-2	CASSSLIGGLGGELFF	TGTGCCAGTAGTTCCCTGATCGGGGGATTAGGCGGGGAGCTGTTTTTT
TRBV7-9	NA	NA	TRBJ2-7	CASSPRTASYEQYF	TGTGCCAGCAGCCCCCGGACAGCTTCCTACGAGCAGTACTTC
TRBV27	NA	NA	TRBJ1-1	CASSYRGAGEAFF	TGTGCCAGCAGTTATCGGGGGGCAGGTGAAGCTTTCTTT